Listed below are T cell receptor beta chains from one sample, sequenced in a study of patients and donors after allogeneic stem cell transplantation. TCRdb reanalysed the RT-PCR reads using MiXCR and keeps one entry per CDR3 protein. Among some 880,000 distinct CDR3 sequences listed, about 20% were seen once. The material sequenced was blood, either unsorted or a sorted T cell fraction (not recorded which). The receptors derive from a human donor who was either an allogeneic HSCT recipient or a stem cell or donor lymphocyte infusion donor (not recorded which). It is not recorded whose cells these are; they may come from a transplant donor. Each CDR3 is given with its conserved first and last residue. D genes are given only for firm matches. A clone size is listed for some rows: how often the clone was seen (once, few, many), or a class if it is expanded.

TGCGCCAGCAGCTTGGGACTGTTGCAGGAGACCCAGTACTTC,CASSLGLLQETQYF,TRBJ2-5,many,TRBV5-1,.
TGTGCCACTACAGGGTCAGGGCAGCCCCAGCATTTT,CATTGSGQPQHF,TRBJ1-5,.,TRBV15,.
TGTGCCAGCAGAGGAAGAGGGGCCGGGGAGCTGTTTTTT,CASRGRGAGELFF,TRBJ2-2,.,TRBV2,.
TGTGCCAGCAGCCATGAGAGGGATAGGGTGTACGAGCAGTACTTC,CASSHERDRVYEQYF,TRBJ2-7,few,TRBV7-2,.
TGTGCCACCAGTAGGGGTTTCACCGGGGAGCTGTTTTTT,CATSRGFTGELFF,TRBJ2-2,.,TRBV24-1,.
TGCGCCAGCACAAAACGGACAGGCTCCGCCGGGCAGTACTTC,CASTKRTGSAGQYF,TRBJ2-7,many,TRBV10-2,TRBD1
TGTGCCACCAGTGATTCGCGGAACTGGGGCACTGAAGCTTTCTTT,CATSDSRNWGTEAFF,TRBJ1-1,few,TRBV24-1,.
TGTGCCAGCAAAGGGGTACAGAACACCGGGGAGCTGTTTTTT,CASKGVQNTGELFF,TRBJ2-2,few,TRBV2,.
TGCGCCAGCAGCTTAGAGGGACAGGGGGTTGAAGCTTTCTTT,CASSLEGQGVEAFF,TRBJ1-1,.,TRBV5-1,TRBD1
TGTGCCATCAGTGAGGACAGACAAAACACCGGGGAGCTGTTTTTT,CAISEDRQNTGELFF,TRBJ2-2,.,TRBV10-3,.
TGCGCCAGCAGCCCGGACCGACACTATGGCTACACCTTC,CASSPDRHYGYTF,TRBJ1-2,few,TRBV5-1,.
TGTGCCAGCGCCCCCGGGTTTACCTACGAGCAGTACTTC,CASAPGFTYEQYF,TRBJ2-7,many,TRBV6-1,.
TGTGCCAGCAGCCCGCAACCCCCCAAAGGAGCTTTCTTT,CASSPQPPKGAFF,TRBJ1-1,few,TRBV7-2,.
TGTGCCAGCAGCCCGGACCAGTTTAGGGGGGGCTATGGCTACACCTTC,CASSPDQFRGGYGYTF,TRBJ1-2,many,TRBV6-1,.
TGTGCCAGCAGTTCTTCCGGGACAGGGAGGAGGACTGAAGCTTTCTTT,CASSSSGTGRRTEAFF,TRBJ1-1,few,TRBV12-3/TRBV12-4,TRBD1
TGTGCCAGCAGCCCGGCGACAGCCACAGATACGCAGTATTTT,CASSPATATDTQYF,TRBJ2-3,.,TRBV7-9,.
TGTGCCAGCAGCTTAGTGGGAGGGACAGGCAAGGGGCCCCAGCATTTT,CASSLVGGTGKGPQHF,TRBJ1-5,.,TRBV7-2,TRBD1
TGCGCCAGCAGCCTCGTCCCGGGGCCGATGGGCTACACCTTC,CASSLVPGPMGYTF,TRBJ1-2,many,TRBV4-3,.
TGTGCCAGCAGTTTCAGCTCACCCCTCCACTTT,CASSFSSPLHF,TRBJ1-6,many,TRBV12-3/TRBV12-4,.
TGCGCCAGCAGCTTCGCTTCGGGACTAGGGGGGTACACAGATACGCAGTATTTT,CASSFASGLGGYTDTQYF,TRBJ2-3,few,TRBV5-1,TRBD2
TGTGCCTGGAGTGCAAAGGGGCCTGAAGCTTTCTTT,CAWSAKGPEAFF,TRBJ1-1,.,TRBV30,.
TGTGCCACCAGTCCTCCTGGCCAGGGTTTGTATGGCTACACCTTC,CATSPPGQGLYGYTF,TRBJ1-2,few,TRBV15,.
TGTGCCAGCAGCATAACAGGGTCGGGGCCCCAGCATTTT,CASSITGSGPQHF,TRBJ1-5,.,TRBV7-9,.
TGTGCCAGCAGCCACGATCAGGAGGAGGGCTACACCTTC,CASSHDQEEGYTF,TRBJ1-2,.,TRBV7-9,.
TGTGCCAGCAGCTTTGGGAAACGGGAAGCTTTCTTT,CASSFGKREAFF,TRBJ1-1,.,TRBV6-2/TRBV6-3,.
TGTGCCAGCTCACCGTCGACAGGGGTAAGCGAGCAGTACTTC,CASSPSTGVSEQYF,TRBJ2-7,few,TRBV18,TRBD1
TGTGCCAGCCGTACAGAGTCCCTCACCTACGAGCAGTACTTC,CASRTESLTYEQYF,TRBJ2-7,.,TRBV27,.
TGTGCCAGCAGCTTAGGTTACAGGGACGGAAACATTCAGTACTTC,CASSLGYRDGNIQYF,TRBJ2-4,few,TRBV7-9,.
TGTGCCTGGAGTGTATTGTCGGATACGCAGTATTTT,CAWSVLSDTQYF,TRBJ2-3,few,TRBV30,.
TGTGCCATCAGTGAGTCTAAGGCAGAGGTCGACGAGCAGTACTTC,CAISESKAEVDEQYF,TRBJ2-7,once,TRBV10-3,.
TGTGCCAGCAGCATAGGCGTGGCGGAGACCCAGTACTTC,CASSIGVAETQYF,TRBJ2-5,few,TRBV9,.
TGTGCCAGCTCACCCAGACAGGACTACGAGCAGTACTTC,CASSPRQDYEQYF,TRBJ2-7,few,TRBV18,.
TGTGCCAGCAGTGGCGTCCTGGGGCAAGGGGAAGCTTTCTTT,CASSGVLGQGEAFF,TRBJ1-1,.,TRBV12-3/TRBV12-4,.
TGTGCCAGCAGCCACCGACAGGGTGGGGTTGAAAAACTGTTTTTT,CASSHRQGGVEKLFF,TRBJ1-4,.,TRBV14,TRBD1
TGTGCCAGCAGCTTGGTGACTAGCGGACTGCGTCCAGAGACCCAGTACTTC,CASSLVTSGLRPETQYF,TRBJ2-5,.,TRBV7-9,TRBD2
TGTGCCAGCACCGAGCAAGGGGGAGGTGGCTACACCTTC,CASTEQGGGGYTF,TRBJ1-2,.,TRBV2,.
TGCAGTGCTGGAGTACAGAGCTCCTACAATGAGCAGTTCTTC,CSAGVQSSYNEQFF,TRBJ2-1,.,TRBV20-1,.
TGTGCCAGCAGTTATGGACAGCTGACTGGTGAGCAGTTCTTC,CASSYGQLTGEQFF,TRBJ2-1,.,TRBV6-5,.
TGTGCCAGCAGCTTAGGTAGCCCACGTAGCACAGATACGCAGTATTTT,CASSLGSPRSTDTQYF,TRBJ2-3,few,TRBV7-6,.
TGCAGTGCTAGTGGTCGAACGGGGAGAGAGGACACCATATATTTT,CSASGRTGREDTIYF,TRBJ1-3,.,TRBV20-1,.
TGTGCCAGCAGCGCGGACAGTTACTACAATGAGCAGTTCTTC,CASSADSYYNEQFF,TRBJ2-1,.,TRBV9,.
TGTGCCAGCAGCTTCACGAGTACGAACACTGAAGCTTTCTTT,CASSFTSTNTEAFF,TRBJ1-1,.,TRBV7-9,.
TGTGCCACCAGTGATTCGGCGGCGGGAACTAGCACAGATACGCAGTATTTT,CATSDSAAGTSTDTQYF,TRBJ2-3,.,TRBV24-1,.
TGTGCCAGCAGCAGCCATGTGGTTGCTCCGAACCGTCCTGAAGCTTTCTTT,CASSSHVVAPNRPEAFF,TRBJ1-1,.,TRBV7-9,.
TGTGCCAAGCACAGGGGGCAATACGAGCAGTACTTC,CAKHRGQYEQYF,TRBJ2-7,.,TRBV21-1,.
TGCAGTGTCCATCGCGGGGAAAGCACAGATACGCAGTATTTT,CSVHRGESTDTQYF,TRBJ2-3,.,TRBV20-1,.
TGTGCCAGCAGCACCAGGGTTGAGCAGTTCTTC,CASSTRVEQFF,TRBJ2-1,few,TRBV12-3/TRBV12-4,.
TGCAGTGCTAGAAAAATAGGGACTAAGAACACCGGGGAGCTGTTTTTT,CSARKIGTKNTGELFF,TRBJ2-2,.,TRBV20-1,TRBD2
TGTGCCATCAGTGAGTATTCGGGTAACACTGAAGCTTTCTTT,CAISEYSGNTEAFF,TRBJ1-1,few,TRBV10-3,.
TGTGCCAGCAGTTTTTTTAGGGGTAACTCCGAGCAGTACTTC,CASSFFRGNSEQYF,TRBJ2-7,.,TRBV6-2/TRBV6-3,.